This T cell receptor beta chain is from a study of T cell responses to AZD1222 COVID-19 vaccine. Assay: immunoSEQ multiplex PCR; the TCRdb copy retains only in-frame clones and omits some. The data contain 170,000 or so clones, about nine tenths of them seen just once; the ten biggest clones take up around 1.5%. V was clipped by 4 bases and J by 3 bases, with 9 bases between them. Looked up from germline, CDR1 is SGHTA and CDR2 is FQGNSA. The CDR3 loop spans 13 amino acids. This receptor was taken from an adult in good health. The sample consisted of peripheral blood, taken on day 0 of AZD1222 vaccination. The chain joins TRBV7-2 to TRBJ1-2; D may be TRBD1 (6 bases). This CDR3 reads CASSSGVDYGYTF. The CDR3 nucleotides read TGTGCCAGCAGCTCAGGGGTGGACTATGGCTACACCTTC.